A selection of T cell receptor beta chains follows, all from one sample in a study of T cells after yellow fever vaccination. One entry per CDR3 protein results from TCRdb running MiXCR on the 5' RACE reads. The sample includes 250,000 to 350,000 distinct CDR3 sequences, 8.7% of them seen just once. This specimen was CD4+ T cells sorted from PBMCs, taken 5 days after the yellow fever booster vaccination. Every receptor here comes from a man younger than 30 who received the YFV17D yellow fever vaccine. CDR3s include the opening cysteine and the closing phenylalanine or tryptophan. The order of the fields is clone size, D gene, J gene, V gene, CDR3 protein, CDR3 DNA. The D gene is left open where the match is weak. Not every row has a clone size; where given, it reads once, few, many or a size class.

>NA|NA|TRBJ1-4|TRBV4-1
CASSQMILANEKLFF
TGCGCCAGCAGCCAAATGATCCTCGCCAATGAAAAACTGTTTTTT
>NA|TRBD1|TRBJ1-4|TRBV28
CASSSQGVREKLFF
TGTGCCAGCAGTTCTCAGGGGGTTCGAGAAAAACTGTTTTTT
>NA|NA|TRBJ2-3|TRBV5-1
CASSSGQKDTQYF
TGCGCCAGCAGCTCCGGACAGAAAGATACGCAGTATTTT
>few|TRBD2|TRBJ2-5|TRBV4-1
CASSPWGSGPLGETQYF
TGCGCCAGCAGCCCCTGGGGTAGCGGGCCTTTGGGGGAGACCCAGTACTTC
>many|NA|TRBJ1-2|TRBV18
CASSPTMNYGYTF
TGTGCCAGCTCACCTACAATGAACTATGGCTACACCTTC
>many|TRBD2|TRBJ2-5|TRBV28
CASRSGGGLQETQYF
TGTGCCAGCAGATCCGGGGGGGGACTACAAGAGACCCAGTACTTC
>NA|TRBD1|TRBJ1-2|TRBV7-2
CASSWTGRGGYTF
TGTGCCAGCAGTTGGACAGGGCGGGGTGGCTACACCTTC
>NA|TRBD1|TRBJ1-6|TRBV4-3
CASSLGTGTDYNSPLHF
TGCGCCAGCAGCCTCGGGACAGGCACCGATTATAATTCACCCCTCCACTTT
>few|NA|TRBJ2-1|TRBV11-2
CASSLELGRYNEQFF
TGTGCCAGCAGCTTAGAGCTAGGCAGGTACAATGAGCAGTTCTTC
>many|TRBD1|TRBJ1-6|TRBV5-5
CASSIQGFNSPLHF
TGTGCCAGCAGCATACAGGGGTTTAATTCACCCCTCCACTTT
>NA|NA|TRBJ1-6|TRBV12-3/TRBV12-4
CASSFGRAEYNSPLHF
TGTGCCAGCAGTTTCGGCCGGGCCGAATATAATTCACCCCTCCACTTT
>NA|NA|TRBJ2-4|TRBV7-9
CASSLGVGQQNIQYF
TGTGCCAGCAGCTTAGGCGTCGGGCAGCAAAACATTCAGTACTTC
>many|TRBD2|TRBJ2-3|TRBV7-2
CASSTGLAASTDTQYF
TGTGCCAGCAGCACGGGACTAGCGGCTAGCACAGATACGCAGTATTTT
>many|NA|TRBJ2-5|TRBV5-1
CASSWEVQETQYF
TGCGCCAGCAGCTGGGAGGTTCAAGAGACCCAGTACTTC
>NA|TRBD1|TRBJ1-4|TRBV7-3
CASRDEGQVGGKLFF
TGTGCCAGCAGAGATGAGGGACAGGTCGGAGGAAAACTGTTTTTT
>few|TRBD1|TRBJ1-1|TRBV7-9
CASSLVLFRDRVGMNTEAFF
TGTGCCAGCAGCTTAGTTTTATTCCGGGACAGGGTGGGCATGAACACTGAAGCTTTCTTT
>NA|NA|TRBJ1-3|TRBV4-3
CASSQEKGPHGNTIYF
TGCGCCAGCAGCCAAGAGAAGGGCCCCCACGGAAACACCATATATTTT
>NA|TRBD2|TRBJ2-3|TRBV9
CASQAGGPTDTQYF
TGTGCCAGCCAAGCGGGGGGACCCACAGATACGCAGTATTTT
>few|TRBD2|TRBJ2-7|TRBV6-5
CASSLAGGAYEQYF
TGTGCCAGCAGTCTAGCGGGGGGGGCCTACGAGCAGTACTTC
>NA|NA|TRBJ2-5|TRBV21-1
CASSNGRDQETQYF
TGTGCCAGCAGCAATGGGAGGGACCAAGAGACCCAGTACTTC
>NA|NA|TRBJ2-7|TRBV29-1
CSVDRVGDEQYF
TGCAGCGTTGACAGGGTCGGCGACGAGCAGTACTTC
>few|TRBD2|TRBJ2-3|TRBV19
CASSIRGGGPDTQYF
TGTGCCAGTAGTATTCGGGGGGGAGGCCCAGATACGCAGTATTTT
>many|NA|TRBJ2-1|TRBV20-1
CSASRAAEQFF
TGCAGTGCTAGCAGGGCGGCTGAGCAGTTCTTC
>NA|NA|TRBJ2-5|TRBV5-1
CASSLERIRSRVVETQYF
TGCGCCAGCAGCTTGGAGCGGATCAGATCCAGGGTGGTAGAGACCCAGTACTTC
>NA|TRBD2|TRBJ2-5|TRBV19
CASSLGVSGGETQYF
TGTGCCAGTAGCCTTGGGGTTAGCGGGGGGGAGACCCAGTACTTC
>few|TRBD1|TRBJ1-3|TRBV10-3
CATNQGARGNTIYF
TGTGCCACAAACCAGGGGGCGAGAGGAAACACCATATATTTT
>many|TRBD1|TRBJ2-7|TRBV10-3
CAISDLGTDDIYEQYF
TGTGCCATCAGTGATTTAGGGACAGATGATATCTACGAGCAGTACTTC
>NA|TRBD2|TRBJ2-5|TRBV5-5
CASSLAVVSGGAGGTQYF
TGTGCCAGCAGCTTGGCCGTCGTCAGCGGGGGGGCCGGAGGGACCCAGTACTTC
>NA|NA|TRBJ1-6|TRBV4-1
CASSQVQPRTANSPLHF
TGCGCCAGCAGCCAAGTACAGCCCAGGACGGCAAATTCACCCCTCCACTTT
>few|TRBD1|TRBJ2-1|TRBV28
CASTSPGTAYYNEQFF
TGTGCCAGCACAAGTCCCGGGACAGCCTATTACAATGAGCAGTTCTTC
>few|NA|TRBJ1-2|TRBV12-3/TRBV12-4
CASSPGHGGYTF
TGTGCCAGCAGTCCGGGCCATGGGGGCTACACCTTC
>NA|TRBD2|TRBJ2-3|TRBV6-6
CASSPGGEITDTQYF
TGTGCCAGCAGCCCGGGGGGGGAGATCACAGATACGCAGTATTTT
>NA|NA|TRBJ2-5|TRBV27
CASSLEERATQYF
TGTGCCAGCAGTTTAGAAGAGCGCGCGACCCAGTACTTC
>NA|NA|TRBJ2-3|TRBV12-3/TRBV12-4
CASVRSLSTDTQYF
TGTGCCAGCGTCCGCAGCCTGAGCACAGATACGCAGTATTTT
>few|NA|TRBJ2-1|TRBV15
CATSRDRARSNEQFF
TGTGCCACCAGCAGAGATAGGGCCAGATCCAATGAGCAGTTCTTC
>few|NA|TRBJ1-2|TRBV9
CASSPFRIGYTF
TGTGCCAGCAGCCCTTTCCGCATTGGCTACACCTTC
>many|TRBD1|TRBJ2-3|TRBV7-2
CASSSRTGWMIFSTDTQYF
TGTGCCAGCAGCTCCAGGACAGGGTGGATGATTTTCTCGACAGATACGCAGTATTTT
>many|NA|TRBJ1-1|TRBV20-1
CSAKRKQGTEAFF
TGCAGTGCAAAAAGGAAACAGGGCACTGAAGCTTTCTTT
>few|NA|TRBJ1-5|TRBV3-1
CASSNSNGRRNQPQHF
TGTGCCAGCAGCAACAGCAATGGCAGGAGGAATCAGCCCCAGCATTTT
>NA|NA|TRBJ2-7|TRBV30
CAWSRDAYEQYF
TGTGCCTGGAGCCGGGACGCCTACGAGCAGTACTTC
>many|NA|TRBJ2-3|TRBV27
CASSFGVLGRDTQYF
TGTGCCAGCAGTTTCGGGGTTCTTGGCAGGGATACGCAGTATTTT
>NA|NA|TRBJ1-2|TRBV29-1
CSAWTVGDYGYTF
TGCAGCGCCTGGACAGTGGGCGACTATGGCTACACCTTC
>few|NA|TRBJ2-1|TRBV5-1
CASSPSLLGYNEQFF
TGCGCCAGCAGCCCGAGCCTGTTGGGGTACAATGAGCAGTTCTTC
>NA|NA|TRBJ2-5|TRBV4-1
CASSQERGQGTETQYF
TGCGCCAGCAGCCAAGAAAGGGGTCAGGGGACGGAGACCCAGTACTTC
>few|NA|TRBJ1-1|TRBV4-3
CASSQDQTVEAFF
TGCGCCAGCAGCCAAGATCAGACGGTTGAAGCTTTCTTT
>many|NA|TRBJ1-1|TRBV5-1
CASSLEAGSTEAFF
TGCGCCAGCAGCTTGGAAGCAGGGAGCACTGAAGCTTTCTTT
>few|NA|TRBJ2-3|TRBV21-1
CARERGTSTDTQYF
TGTGCCCGCGAGCGGGGAACTAGCACAGATACGCAGTATTTT
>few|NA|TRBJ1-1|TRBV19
CASSILQNTEAFF
TGTGCCAGTAGTATCTTACAGAACACTGAAGCTTTCTTT
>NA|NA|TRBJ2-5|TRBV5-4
CASSGATDYGETQYF
TGTGCCAGCAGCGGAGCCACGGACTACGGGGAGACCCAGTACTTC